The next 6 T cell receptor beta chains were all read from a single sample in a study of T cell repertoires in cytomegalovirus infection (dated by TCRdb to about 2019). Sequencing relied on an Illumina HiSeq 1500. TCRdb reprocessed the public reads (quality trimming at Q25 with fastp, clone calling with MiXCR) and kept in-frame beta chains. Each entry is one CDR3 protein sequence, shown with its most common DNA and genes. Present in this sample are roughly 230,000 distinct CDR3 sequences, approximately 15% of which were seen just once. The top ten clones comprise 40% to 55% of the sample. The material sequenced was CD8+ T cells from PBMCs. These receptors were taken from a human donor in good health (CMV status not recorded). Some clones in this sample may be carry-over from other donors' samples.

The V call is TRBV6-5, the J call TRBJ2-1, with D uncertain. V lost 7 bases and J lost 4, with 8 bases in between. The CDR3 loop spans 12 amino acids. Per the germline V gene, CDR1 is MNHEY and CDR2 is SVGAGI. This CDR3 reads CASINGYNEQFF. In nucleotides, the CDR3 is TGTGCCAGCATCAACGGGTACAATGAGCAGTTCTTC.

This clonotype was recorded a few times. The rearrangement uses TRBV27 and TRBJ2-7, with 7 nucleotides matching TRBD1. The J segment lost 2 bases and the V segment lost 0 bases, leaving 4 bases of the junction unmatched. The germline V gene has CDR1 MNHEY and CDR2 SMNVEV (reference sequence). CDR3 length equals 15 residues. CDR3 sequence reads: CASSLSGTETYEQYF. Here the CDR3 DNA reads TGTGCCAGCAGTTTATCAGGGACAGAGACCTACGAGCAGTACTTC.

This chain joins TRBV20-1 and TRBJ2-6, with 10 nucleotides matching TRBD1. Germline CDR1 is DFQATT and CDR2 is SNEGSKA (reference sequence). V shed 6 bases and J 0 bases; nucleotides not matched to a gene: 5. There are 16 residues in the CDR3. CDR3 sequence (DNA): TGCAGTGCCTCACGGGACAGGGGCTCTGGGGCCAACGTCCTGACTTTC. It yields the protein CSASRDRGSGANVLTF.

This clonotype was observed a few times. The chain employs TRBV28 and TRBJ2-3; TRBD1 matches 7 bases. The length of the CDR3 is 21 residues. Per the germline V gene, CDR1 is MDHEN and CDR2 is SYDVKM. V lost 3 bases to trimming and J lost 2 bases; unmatched junction nucleotides: 23. The CDR3 DNA is TGTGCCAGCAGTTTCCATGCAGCGAGTAAAACAGGGGTTTGGGACACAGATACGCAGTATTTT. Translated: CASSFHAASKTGVWDTDTQYF. The whole variable domain, remainder taken from reference TRBV28 and TRBJ2-3, is DVKVTQSSRYLVKRTGEKVFLECVQDMDHENMFWYRQDPGLGLRLIYFSYDVKMKEKGDIPEGYSVSREKKERFSLILESASTNQTSMYLCASSFHAASKTGVWDTDTQYFGPGTRLTVL.

V and J are TRBV2 and TRBJ2-7, with D uncertain. CDR3 length: 14 residues. CDR1 is SNHLY, CDR2 FYNNEI, per germline. V lost 3 bases, J lost 3 bases, and 12 bases lay in between. The CDR3 DNA reads as TGTGCCAGCAGTGATAAGGCCCTCTTCTACGAGCAGTACTTC. This translates into CASSDKALFYEQYF.

This sequence joins TRBV5-1 and TRBJ2-1; 9 bases are shared with TRBD2. CDR1 is SGHRS and CDR2 is YFSETQ in the germline V gene. The CDR3 is 16 residues long. Unmatched junction bases numbered 4, after V lost 0 bases and J lost 3 bases. The CDR3 nucleotides are TGCGCCAGCAGCTTGGCAAGCGGGGGGAACTACAATGAGCAGTTCTTC. It is translated as CASSLASGGNYNEQFF.